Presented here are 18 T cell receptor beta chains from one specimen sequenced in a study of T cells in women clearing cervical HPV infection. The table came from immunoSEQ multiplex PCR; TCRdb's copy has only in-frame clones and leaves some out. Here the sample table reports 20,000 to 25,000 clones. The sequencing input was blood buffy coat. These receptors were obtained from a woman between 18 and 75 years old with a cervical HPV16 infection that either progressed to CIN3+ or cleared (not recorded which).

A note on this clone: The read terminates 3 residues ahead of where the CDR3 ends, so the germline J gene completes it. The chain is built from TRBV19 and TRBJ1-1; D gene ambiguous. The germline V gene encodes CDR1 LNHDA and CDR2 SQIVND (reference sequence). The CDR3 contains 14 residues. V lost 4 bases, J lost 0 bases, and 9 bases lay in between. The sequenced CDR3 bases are TGTGCCAGTAGTAAGGTTACATTGAACACTGAA. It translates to CASSKVTLNTE. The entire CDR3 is CASSKVTLNTEAFF. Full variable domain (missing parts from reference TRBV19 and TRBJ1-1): DGGITQSPKYLFRKEGQNVTLSCEQNLNHDAMYWYRQDPGQGLRLIYYSQIVNDFQKGDIAEGYSVSREKKESFPLTVTSAQKNPTAFYLCASSKVTLNTEAFFGQGTRLTVV.

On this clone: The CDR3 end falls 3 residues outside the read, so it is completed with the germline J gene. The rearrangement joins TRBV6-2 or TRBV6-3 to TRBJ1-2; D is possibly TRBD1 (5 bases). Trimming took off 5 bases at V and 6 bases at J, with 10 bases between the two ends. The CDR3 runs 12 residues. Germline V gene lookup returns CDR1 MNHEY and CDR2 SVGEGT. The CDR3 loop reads CASSPRGDGYTF. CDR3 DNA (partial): TGTGCCAGCAGTCCCCGGGGGGATGGC.

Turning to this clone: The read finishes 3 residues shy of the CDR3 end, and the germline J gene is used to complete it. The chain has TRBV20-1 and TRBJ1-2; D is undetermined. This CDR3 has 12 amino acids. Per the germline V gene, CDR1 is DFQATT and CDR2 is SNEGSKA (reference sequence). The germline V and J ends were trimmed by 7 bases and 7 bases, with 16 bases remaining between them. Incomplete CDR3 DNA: TGCAGTGTCGAAAGGAGGGCCGCTGGC. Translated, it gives CSVERRAAG. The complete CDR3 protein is CSVERRAAGYTF.

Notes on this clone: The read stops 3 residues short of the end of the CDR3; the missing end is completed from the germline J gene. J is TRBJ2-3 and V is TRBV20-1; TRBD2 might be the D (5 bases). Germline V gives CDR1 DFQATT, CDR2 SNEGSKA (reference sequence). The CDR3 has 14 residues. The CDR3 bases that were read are TGCAGTGCGAAGCCCTCCACTAGGGCCGAGACG. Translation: CSAKPSTRAET. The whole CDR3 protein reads CSAKPSTRAETQYF.

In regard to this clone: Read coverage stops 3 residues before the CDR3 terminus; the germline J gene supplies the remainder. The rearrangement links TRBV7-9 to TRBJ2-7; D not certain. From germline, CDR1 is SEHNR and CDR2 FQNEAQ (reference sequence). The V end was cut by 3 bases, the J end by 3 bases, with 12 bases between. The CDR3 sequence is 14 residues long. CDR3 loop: CASSFGLEGYEQYF. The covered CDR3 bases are TGTGCCAGCAGCTTTGGCCTAGAAGGCTACGAG.

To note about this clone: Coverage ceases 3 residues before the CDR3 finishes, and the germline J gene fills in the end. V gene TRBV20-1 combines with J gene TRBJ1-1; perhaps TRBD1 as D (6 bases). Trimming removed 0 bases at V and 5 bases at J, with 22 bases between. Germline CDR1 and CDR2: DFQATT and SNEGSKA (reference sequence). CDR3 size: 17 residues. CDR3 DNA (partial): TGCAGTGCTAGAGATCCCGGAGGGGGTCTGTCCGGGACTGAA. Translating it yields CSARDPGGGLSGTE. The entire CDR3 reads CSARDPGGGLSGTEAFF.

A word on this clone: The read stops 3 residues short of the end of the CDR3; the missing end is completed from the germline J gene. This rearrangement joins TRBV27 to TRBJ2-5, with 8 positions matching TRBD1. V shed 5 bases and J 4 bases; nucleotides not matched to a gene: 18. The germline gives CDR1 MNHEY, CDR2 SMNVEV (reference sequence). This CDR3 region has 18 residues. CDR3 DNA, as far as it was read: TGTGCCAGCAGTCCTACCCCCGTAGGACAGGGAGGAGGAGAGACC. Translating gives CASSPTPVGQGGGET. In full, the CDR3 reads CASSPTPVGQGGGETQYF.

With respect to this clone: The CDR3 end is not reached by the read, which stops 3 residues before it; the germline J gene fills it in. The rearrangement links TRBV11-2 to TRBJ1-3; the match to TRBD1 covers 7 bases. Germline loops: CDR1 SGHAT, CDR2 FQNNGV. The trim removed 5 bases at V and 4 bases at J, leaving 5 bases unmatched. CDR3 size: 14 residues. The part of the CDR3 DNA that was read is TGTGCCAGCAGCAAAGACAGGGTCGGAAACACC. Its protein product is CASSKDRVGNT. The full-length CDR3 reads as CASSKDRVGNTIYF.

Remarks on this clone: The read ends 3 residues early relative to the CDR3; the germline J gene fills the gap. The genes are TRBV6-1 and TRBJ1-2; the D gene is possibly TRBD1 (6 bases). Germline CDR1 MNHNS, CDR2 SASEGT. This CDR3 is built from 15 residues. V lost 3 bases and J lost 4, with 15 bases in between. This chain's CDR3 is CASSDFRGASYGYTF. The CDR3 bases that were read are TGTGCCAGCAGTGATTTCAGGGGCGCCTCCTATGGC.

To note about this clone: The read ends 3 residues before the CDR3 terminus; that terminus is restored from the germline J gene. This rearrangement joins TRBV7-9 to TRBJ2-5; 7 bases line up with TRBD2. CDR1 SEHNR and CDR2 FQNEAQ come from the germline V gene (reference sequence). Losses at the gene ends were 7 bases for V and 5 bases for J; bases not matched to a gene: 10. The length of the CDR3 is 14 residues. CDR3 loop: CASTPFGGSETQYF. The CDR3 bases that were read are TGTGCCAGCACCCCCTTCGGCGGGAGTGAGACC.

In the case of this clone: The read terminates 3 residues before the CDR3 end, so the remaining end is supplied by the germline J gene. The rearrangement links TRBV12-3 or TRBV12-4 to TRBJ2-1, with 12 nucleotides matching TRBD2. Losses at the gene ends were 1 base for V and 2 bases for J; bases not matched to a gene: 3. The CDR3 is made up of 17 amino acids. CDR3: CASSLGLAGGAYNEQFF. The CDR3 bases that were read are TGTGCCAGCAGTTTAGGGCTAGCGGGAGGGGCCTACAATGAG.

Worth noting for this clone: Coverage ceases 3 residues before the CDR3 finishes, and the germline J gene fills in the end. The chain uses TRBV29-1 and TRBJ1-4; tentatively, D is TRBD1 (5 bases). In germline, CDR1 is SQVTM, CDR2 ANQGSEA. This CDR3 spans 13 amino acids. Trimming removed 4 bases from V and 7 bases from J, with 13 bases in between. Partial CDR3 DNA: TGCAGCGTTGGAAGGGGAGTTGGTGAAAAA. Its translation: CSVGRGVGEK. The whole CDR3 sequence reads CSVGRGVGEKLFF.

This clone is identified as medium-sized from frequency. CDR3: CASSRYRVTGANVLTF. The CDR3 bases that were read are TGTGCCAGCAGCAGGTACAGGGTTACTGGGGCCAACGTC. V usage is TRBV5-4 and J usage is TRBJ2-6, with a weak D call TRBD1 (6 bases). The CDR3 end lies 3 residues beyond the end of the read and is filled in from the germline J gene. The germline gives CDR1 SGHNT, CDR2 YYREEE (reference sequence). This CDR3 is 16 amino acids long. The V and J ends lost 4 bases and 2 bases respectively, with 13 bases between them.

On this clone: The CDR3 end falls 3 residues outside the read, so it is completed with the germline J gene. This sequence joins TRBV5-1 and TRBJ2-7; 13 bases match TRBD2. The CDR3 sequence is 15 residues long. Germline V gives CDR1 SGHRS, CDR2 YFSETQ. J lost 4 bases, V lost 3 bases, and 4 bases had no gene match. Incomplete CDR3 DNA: TGCGCCAGCAGCTGGACTAGCGGGAGTATTTACGAG. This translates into CASSWTSGSIYE. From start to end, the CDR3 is CASSWTSGSIYEQYF.

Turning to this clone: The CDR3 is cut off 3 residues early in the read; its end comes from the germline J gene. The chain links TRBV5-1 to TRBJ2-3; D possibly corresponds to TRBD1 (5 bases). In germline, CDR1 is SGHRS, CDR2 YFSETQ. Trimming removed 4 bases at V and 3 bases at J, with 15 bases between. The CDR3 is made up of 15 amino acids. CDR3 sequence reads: CASSLWGRETDTQYF. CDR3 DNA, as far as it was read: TGCGCCAGCAGCCTCTGGGGCCGTGAGACAGATACG. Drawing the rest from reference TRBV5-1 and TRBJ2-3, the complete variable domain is KAGVTQTPRYLIKTRGQQVTLSCSPISGHRSVSWYQQTPGQGLQFLFEYFSETQRNKGNFPGRFSGRQFSNSRSEMNVSTLELGDSALYLCASSLWGRETDTQYFGPGTRLTVL.

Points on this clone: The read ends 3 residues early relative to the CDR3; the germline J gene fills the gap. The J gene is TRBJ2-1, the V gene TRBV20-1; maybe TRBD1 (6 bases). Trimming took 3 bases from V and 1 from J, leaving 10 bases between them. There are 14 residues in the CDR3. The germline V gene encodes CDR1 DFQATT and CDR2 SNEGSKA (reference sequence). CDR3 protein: CSASYRVSYNEQFF. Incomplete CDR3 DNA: TGCAGTGCTAGTTACAGGGTGTCCTACAATGAG.

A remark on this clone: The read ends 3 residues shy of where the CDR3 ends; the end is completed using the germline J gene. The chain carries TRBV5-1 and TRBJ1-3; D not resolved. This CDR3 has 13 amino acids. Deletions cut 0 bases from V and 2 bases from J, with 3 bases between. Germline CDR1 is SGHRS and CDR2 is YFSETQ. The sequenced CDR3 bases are TGCGCCAGCAGCTTGGGGCCTGGAAACACC. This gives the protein CASSLGPGNT. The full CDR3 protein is CASSLGPGNTIYF.

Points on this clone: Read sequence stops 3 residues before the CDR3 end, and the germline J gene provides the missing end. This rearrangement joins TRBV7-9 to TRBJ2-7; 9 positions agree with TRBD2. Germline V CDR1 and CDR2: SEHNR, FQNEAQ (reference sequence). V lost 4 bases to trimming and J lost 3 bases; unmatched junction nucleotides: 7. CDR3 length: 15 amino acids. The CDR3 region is CASSSSGGSLYEQYF. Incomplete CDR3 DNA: TGTGCCAGCAGCTCGAGCGGGGGGTCCCTCTACGAG.